The rows below give T cell receptor beta chains drawn from one sample of a study of blood T cells in healthy people across ages. TCRdb reanalysed the 5' RACE reads using MiXCR and keeps one entry per CDR3 protein. The table records over a million distinct CDR3 sequences, approximately 43% of them present only once. Sequencing input: blood. The source of these receptors is a woman between 18 and 29 years old in good health. Each CDR3 is given with its conserved first and last residue. D genes are given only for firm matches. Part of the rows lack a size; the others show once, few, many or a class for expanded clones.

>TRBV20-1|TRBJ2-5|TRBD2|few
TGCAGTGCTAGAGCCTTTTTGGGGGGGCAAGAGACCCAGTACTTC
CSARAFLGGQETQYF
>TRBV12-3/TRBV12-4|TRBJ1-1|TRBD1|NA
TGTGCCAGCAGTCCTTACCGGGACAGGGCGAACACTGAAGCTTTCTTT
CASSPYRDRANTEAFF
>TRBV10-3|TRBJ1-2|NA|NA
TGTGCCATCAGTGACAGGGAGGGATATGGCTACACCTTC
CAISDREGYGYTF
>TRBV7-2|TRBJ2-1|NA|NA
TGTGCCAGCAGCTTAAACGCGGTCCCTACCTACAATGAGCAGTTCTTC
CASSLNAVPTYNEQFF
>TRBV29-1|TRBJ2-5|TRBD2|few
TGCAGCGTTGAAGAAGGCGGGAGGGCCCTAGAAGAGACCCAGTACTTC
CSVEEGGRALEETQYF
>TRBV7-2|TRBJ2-1|NA|once
TGTGCCAGCAGCTCTGGTCGAGCAGCGGGTCTGGCCTACAATGAGCAGTTCTTC
CASSSGRAAGLAYNEQFF
>TRBV5-1|TRBJ2-1|TRBD2|few
TGCGCCAGCAGCTGGACTAGCGGGGGCCATGAGCAGTTCTTC
CASSWTSGGHEQFF
>TRBV27|TRBJ2-1|TRBD1|NA
TGTGCCAGCAGTCCCCGGACAGGTTGGAATGAGCAGTTCTTC
CASSPRTGWNEQFF
>TRBV4-1|TRBJ2-3|NA|NA
TGCGCCAGCAGTCAAAGGGATGGGGCGCGACTCCCAGATACGCGGTATTTT
CASSQRDGARLPDTRYF
>TRBV20-1|TRBJ2-3|NA|NA
TGCAGTGCTAGAGATCCCCCACCCCCGGATACGCAGTATTTT
CSARDPPPPDTQYF
>TRBV12-3/TRBV12-4|TRBJ1-2|TRBD1|NA
TGTGCCAGCAGTTTAGTTCCCGGGACAGGCTATGGCTACACCTTC
CASSLVPGTGYGYTF
>TRBV20-1|TRBJ2-7|TRBD2|NA
TGCAGTGCTCCTCTCGGCGGGGACTACAATGAGCAGTACTTC
CSAPLGGDYNEQYF
>TRBV5-5|TRBJ2-4|NA|NA
TGTGCCAGCAGCCTGGGACTTAAAAACATTCAGTACTTC
CASSLGLKNIQYF
>TRBV25-1|TRBJ2-1|TRBD1|NA
TGTGCCAGCAGTGACCAGACAGGGTATAGGGAGACCCAGTTCTTC
CASSDQTGYRETQFF
>TRBV20-1|TRBJ2-5|NA|few
TGCAGTGCTAGAAGTCCAGCGTCAGCGCCAAAGACCCAGTACTTC
CSARSPASAPKTQYF
>TRBV4-3|TRBJ2-1|TRBD1|NA
TGCGCCAGCAGCCAACGGACAGGGATATACAATGAGCAGTTCTTC
CASSQRTGIYNEQFF
>TRBV28|TRBJ2-3|NA|NA
TGTGCCAGCAGTTTTTTTCTCACAGATACGCAGTATTTT
CASSFFLTDTQYF
>TRBV20-1|TRBJ2-3|NA|few
TGCAGTGCTAGAGCTAGGACGCCGGAGTATTTT
CSARARTPEYF
>TRBV29-1|TRBJ2-2|TRBD1|NA
TGCAGCGTTGAATGGACAGGGGAAACGGCCGGGGAGCTGTTTTTT
CSVEWTGETAGELFF
>TRBV13|TRBJ2-3|TRBD1|many
TGTGCCAGCAGCGCCTGGACAGGGACACGAGATACGCAGTATTTT
CASSAWTGTRDTQYF
>TRBV10-3|TRBJ2-7|TRBD2|NA
TGTGCCATCAGGGACCCGGGCGGTGGACTAGCGGGACTCTACGAGCAGTACTTC
CAIRDPGGGLAGLYEQYF
>TRBV20-1|TRBJ2-3|NA|few
TGCAGTGCTCGGCCGGGACACAACACAGATACGCAGTATTTT
CSARPGHNTDTQYF
>TRBV2|TRBJ1-1|NA|NA
TGTGCCAGCAGTGAGTTTGGGGGTTTCACTGAAGCTTTCTTT
CASSEFGGFTEAFF
>TRBV4-2|TRBJ2-1|TRBD2|NA
TGTGCCAGCAGCCAAGTCGGGACTAGCGGGAGTAGAACCTACAATGAGCAGTTCTTC
CASSQVGTSGSRTYNEQFF
>TRBV2|TRBJ2-5|NA|NA
TGTGCCAGCAGTGTCAGTAAGCAGTACTTC
CASSVSKQYF
>TRBV12-3/TRBV12-4|TRBJ2-5|NA|few
TGTGCCAGCAGTTTAACGAGGGACTGGGAGACCCAGTACTTC
CASSLTRDWETQYF
>TRBV20-1|TRBJ1-3|NA|few
TGCAGTGCTAGATGGGGGGCCTTTGGAAACACCATATATTTT
CSARWGAFGNTIYF
>TRBV12-3/TRBV12-4|TRBJ2-2|NA|few
TGTGCCAGCACTCTAGGGATTAACACCGGGGAGCTGTTTTTT
CASTLGINTGELFF
>TRBV18|TRBJ2-1|NA|NA
TGTGCCAGCTCACCACCGGGATTGAATGAGCAGTTCTTC
CASSPPGLNEQFF
>TRBV25-1|TRBJ1-1|NA|NA
TGTGCCAGCAGTGAATACCAGGACACTGAAGCTTTCTTT
CASSEYQDTEAFF
>TRBV5-1|TRBJ2-6|NA|NA
TGCGCCAGCAGCTTGGGGCTTGCCTCTGGGGCCAACGTCCTGACTTTC
CASSLGLASGANVLTF
>TRBV7-2|TRBJ2-7|NA|many
TGTGCCAGCAGTTTAGGATCGGGGTACGAGCAGTACTTC
CASSLGSGYEQYF
>TRBV15|TRBJ2-3|TRBD2|NA
TGTGCCACCACCCTACTAGCGGGTGTGGCAGATACGCAGTATTTT
CATTLLAGVADTQYF
>TRBV7-2|TRBJ2-7|TRBD2|NA
TGTGCCAGCAGCTCGCCGGGACTAGCGGGGACATCCTACGAGCAGTACTTC
CASSSPGLAGTSYEQYF
>TRBV4-1|TRBJ2-5|NA|NA
TGCGCCAGCAGCTTCCGCGGGGGCCCCTTCGAGACCCAGTACTTC
CASSFRGGPFETQYF
>TRBV30|TRBJ1-2|TRBD1|few
TGTGCCTGGAGGGAGAGGGGGCCGTACTATGGCTACACCTTC
CAWRERGPYYGYTF
>TRBV2|TRBJ2-7|NA|few
TGTGCCAGCAGAATGATAGGCGATGAGCAGTACTTC
CASRMIGDEQYF